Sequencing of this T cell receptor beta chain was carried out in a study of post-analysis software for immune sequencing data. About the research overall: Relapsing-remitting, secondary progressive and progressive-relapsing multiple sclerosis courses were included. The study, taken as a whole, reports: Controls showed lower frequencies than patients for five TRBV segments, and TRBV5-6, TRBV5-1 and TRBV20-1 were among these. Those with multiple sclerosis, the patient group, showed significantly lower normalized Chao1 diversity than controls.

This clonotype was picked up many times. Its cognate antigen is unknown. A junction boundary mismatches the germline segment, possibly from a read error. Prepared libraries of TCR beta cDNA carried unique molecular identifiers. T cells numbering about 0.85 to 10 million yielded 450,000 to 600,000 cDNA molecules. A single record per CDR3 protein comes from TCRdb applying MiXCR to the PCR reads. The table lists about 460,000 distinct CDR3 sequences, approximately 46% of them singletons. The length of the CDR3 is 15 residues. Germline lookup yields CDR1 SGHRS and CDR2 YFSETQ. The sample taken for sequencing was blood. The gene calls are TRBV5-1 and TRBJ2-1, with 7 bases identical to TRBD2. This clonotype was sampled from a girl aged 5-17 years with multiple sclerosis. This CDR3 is CASSLGGSTYNEQFF. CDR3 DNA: TGTGCCAGCAGTTTGGGGGGGTCAACCTACAATGAGCAGTTCTTC. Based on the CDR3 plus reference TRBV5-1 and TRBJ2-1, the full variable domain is KAGVTQTPRYLIKTRGQQVTLSCSPISGHRSVSWYQQTPGQGLQFLFEYFSETQRNKGNFPGRFSGRQFSNSRSEMNVSTLELGDSALYLCASSLGGSTYNEQFFGPGTRLTVL.